The 8 T cell receptor beta chains below were found in one sample sequenced in a study of T-cell memory formation after mild COVID-19. MiXCR, run by TCRdb on the 5' RACE reads, gives a single entry per CDR3 protein. This table holds roughly 110,000 distinct CDR3 sequences, about a fifth found once. The sequencing input was PBMCs or a T cell subset sorted from them (not recorded which). These receptor sequences come from a man aged 18 to 35 who had mild COVID-19 (a few samples of this study predate the infection). Cell type and time point are not known.

This clonotype was detected only a few times. DNA of the CDR3: TGTGCCAGCAGTACCCAGGGAGGAATGAACACTGAAGCTTTCTTT. Its protein is CASSTQGGMNTEAFF. The chain recombines TRBV25-1 with TRBJ1-1, with TRBD1 as a possible D gene (5 bases). Germline loops: CDR1 MGHDK, CDR2 SYGVNS. The CDR3 has 15 residues. Trimming took 5 bases from V and 0 from J, leaving 13 bases between them.

A few counts support this clonotype. V gene TRBV6-1 combines with J gene TRBJ2-5, with 8 bases aligning to TRBD1. Germline-derived CDR1 and CDR2 are MNHNS and SASEGT. This CDR3 spans 16 amino acids. The V and J ends lost 6 bases and 5 bases, in that order; junction bases with no gene match: 14. The CDR3 is CASRGLGQGAGETQYF. CDR3 nucleotide sequence: TGTGCCAGCAGAGGGCTAGGGCAGGGGGCTGGGGAGACCCAGTACTTC.

The chain recombines TRBV10-2 with TRBJ1-1; D is undetermined. V was shortened by 8 bases and J by 0 bases, with 7 bases between the two germline ends. The CDR3 extends over 12 amino acids. Germline V gene lookup returns CDR1 WSHSY and CDR2 SAAADI. The CDR3 reads CASGGLNTEAFF. Here the CDR3 DNA reads TGCGCCAGCGGAGGACTGAACACTGAAGCTTTCTTT.

V gene TRBV6-2 or TRBV6-3 combines with J gene TRBJ2-3, with D possibly matching TRBD1 (5 bases). This CDR3 comprises 13 residues. V lost 2 bases and J 5 bases, leaving 8 bases between the germline ends. The germline V gene encodes CDR1 MNHEY and CDR2 SVGEGT. The CDR3 DNA reads TGTGCCAGCAGTTACCGACAGTTAGATACGCAGTATTTT. It yields the protein CASSYRQLDTQYF.

The chain uses TRBV7-6 and TRBJ2-5; 9 bases fit TRBD1. J was trimmed by 5 bases and V by 5 bases; bases with no gene match: 15. Germline CDR1 SGHVS, CDR2 FNYEAQ. The CDR3 spans 17 residues. For the CDR3, the DNA is TGTGCCAGCAGCCCACGGACAGGGGTCCGAAACGGGGAGACCCAGTACTTC. It yields the protein CASSPRTGVRNGETQYF. Drawing the rest from reference TRBV7-6 and TRBJ2-5, the complete variable domain is GAGVSQSPRYKVTKRGQDVALRCDPISGHVSLYWYRQALGQGPEFLTYFNYEAQQDKSGLPNDRFSAERPEGSISTLTIQRTEQRDSAMYRCASSPRTGVRNGETQYFGPGTRLLVL.

The chain joins TRBV4-1 to TRBJ2-1, with D maybe TRBD2 (6 bases). The germline gives CDR1 MGHRA, CDR2 YSYEKL. The CDR3 runs to 14 residues. Between the trimmed V and J ends, which lost 4 bases and 15 bases, there was a span of 22 bases. For the CDR3, the DNA is TGCGCCAGCAGCCCCAGTCGGGGCGGGGACGGTGTGTTCTTC. This sequence encodes CASSPSRGGDGVFF.

The genes are TRBV7-6 and TRBJ2-5, with D unresolved. The V gene's germline CDR1 is SGHVS and CDR2 FNYEAQ. Trimming took 0 bases from V and 1 from J, leaving 6 bases between them. This CDR3 spans 14 amino acids. The chain's CDR3 is CASSLAGSQETQYF. The CDR3 DNA reads TGTGCCAGCAGCTTAGCGGGCAGCCAAGAGACCCAGTACTTC.

The chain uses TRBV18 and TRBJ2-3; D call uncertain. The CDR3 is 14 amino acids. V was clipped by 2 bases and J by 4 bases, with 10 bases between them. The germline V gene encodes CDR1 KGHSH and CDR2 LQKENI. In DNA form, the CDR3 reads TGTGCCAGCTCACCAGCAACAGAACCAGATACGCAGTATTTT. Residues: CASSPATEPDTQYF.